This TCR beta chain stems from a study of cytomegalovirus exposure and HLA in healthy donors. Study-level results: In an earlier analysis, productive rearrangement rates for most beta V segments clustered near 87% or 30%.

The PCR ran on 60 Vbeta and 13 Jbeta primers. The data were produced by immunoSEQ multiplex PCR, yet TCRdb's version contains in-frame clones alone and is incomplete. This repertoire includes about 150,000 clones. About this clone: Its antigen is as yet unknown.

Trimming took 5 bases from V and 8 from J, leaving 21 bases between them. The CDR3 sequence is 15 residues long. The germline V gene has CDR1 MNHEY and CDR2 SVGAGI. The TCR comes from a woman aged 45-59 years in good health and CMV-seronegative. Input material: PBMCs. V gene TRBV6-5 combines with J gene TRBJ1-2; a possible D gene is TRBD1 (6 bases). The chain's CDR3 is CASSLSPPGQKGYTF. The CDR3 DNA is TGTGCCAGCAGTCTCTCTCCACCGGGACAAAAGGGCTACACCTTC.